Listed below are T cell receptor beta chains from one sample, sequenced in a study of cytomegalovirus exposure and HLA in healthy donors. The assay was immunoSEQ multiplex PCR, and TCRdb's table has in-frame clones only and misses some. The sample has more than 100,000 clones; over 70% are singletons. Sample: PBMCs. The receptors stem from a woman aged 18-29 years in good health and CMV-seronegative. The CDR3 runs from the conserved cysteine through the conserved F or W. Each record gives: D gene, V gene, clone size, J gene, CDR3 DNA, CDR3 protein. D genes are given only for firm matches. Clone sizes are given selectively: once, few, many, or a class where the clone is expanded.

>TRBD1|TRBV5-1|-|TRBJ2-2
TGCGCCAGCAGCTTGGGTGACAGGGGTTTGACCGGGGAGCTGTTTTTT
CASSLGDRGLTGELFF
>-|TRBV5-1|-|TRBJ1-1
TGCGCCAGCAGCTTGGAGGGGGGCGCAGCGGGAACTGAAGCTTTCTTT
CASSLEGGAAGTEAFF
>-|TRBV30|-|TRBJ1-1
TGTGCCTCGAAACACAGGGTCCTCCTCCCTGAAGCTTTCTTT
CASKHRVLLPEAFF
>-|TRBV2|-|TRBJ1-1
TGTGCCAGCAGTGGAGGGATACAGGGCGGCACTGAAGCTTTCTTT
CASSGGIQGGTEAFF
>TRBD1|TRBV6-6|-|TRBJ2-1
TGTGCCAGCAGTTACCAAGGGGGCGGCTACAATGAGCAGTTCTTC
CASSYQGGGYNEQFF
>-|TRBV19|-|TRBJ1-4
TGTGCCAGTAGTACCCGGGTGGAACTGTTTTTT
CASSTRVELFF
>-|TRBV14|-|TRBJ2-7
TGTGCCAGCAGCTCGGACAGCTACGAGCAGTACTTC
CASSSDSYEQYF
>-|TRBV10-1|-|TRBJ2-1
TGCGCCAGCAGTGCCTCCCGAGAGGAAAATGAGCAGTTCTTC
CASSASREENEQFF
>TRBD1|TRBV10-3|once|TRBJ2-5
TGTGCCATCAGCTACAGGGGTGGGGAGACCCAGTACTTC
CAISYRGGETQYF
>TRBD1|TRBV5-1|-|TRBJ1-4
TGCGCCAGCAGCCCGGTAACAGGGGCGGGTGAAAAACTGTTTTTT
CASSPVTGAGEKLFF
>-|TRBV12-5|-|TRBJ2-7
TGTGCTAGTGGTTTGTCAACGCAGTGGGGGGACTCACGCAACCCACTAACCTACGAGCAGTACTTC
CASGLSTQWGDSRNPLTYEQYF